A selection of T cell receptor beta chains follows, all from one sample in a study of blood T cell repertoires in COVID-19. Assay used: immunoSEQ multiplex PCR; TCRdb lists only in-frame clones, some missing. Of approximately 120,000 clones detected, just under 80% appear once; the ten largest clones hold just under 25%. Sequencing was carried out using peripheral blood. The source of these receptors is a human donor in a cohort sampled during active COVID-19. Both conserved end residues are part of each CDR3. The order of the fields is D gene, clone size, V gene, J gene, CDR3 length, CDR3 protein. The D gene is left open where the match is weak. A clone size is listed for some rows: how often the clone was seen (once, few, many), or a class if it is expanded.

TRBD2	.	TRBV20-1	TRBJ2-4	15	CSASPGLAYKDIQYF
.	.	TRBV7-2	TRBJ2-1	16	CASSLNGGWISGEQFF
TRBD1	.	TRBV19	TRBJ1-4	15	CASKTMGQGHEKLFF
.	.	TRBV28	TRBJ2-7	14	CASRKQALSYEQYF
.	.	TRBV5-1	TRBJ1-1	14	CASRGTPLGTEAFF
.	.	TRBV11-1	TRBJ2-1	12	CASSPSSEEQFF
.	.	TRBV4-2	TRBJ1-3	14	CASSVQGSGNTIYF
TRBD1	.	TRBV28	TRBJ1-2	14	CASSRDRANYGYTF
.	few	TRBV6-5	TRBJ1-5	13	CASTPRGLQPQHF
TRBD2	.	TRBV15	TRBJ2-1	14	CATSRAGEYNEQFF
.	.	TRBV7-2	TRBJ2-3	13	CASSPGIADTQYF
TRBD2	.	TRBV7-8	TRBJ2-1	17	CASSPWTSGISYNEQFF
TRBD1	.	TRBV2	TRBJ2-5	14	CASSGTGAQETQYF
.	.	TRBV9	TRBJ2-1	16	CASSGLGGGTYNEQFF
TRBD1	few	TRBV30	TRBJ1-3	13	CACWGDRGNTIYF
.	.	TRBV7-8	TRBJ2-1	15	CASSEDYSSYNEQFF
.	few	TRBV18	TRBJ2-7	13	CASSPAGSVEQYF
.	.	TRBV29-1	TRBJ1-5	14	CSVEEEYSNQPQHF
.	.	TRBV16	TRBJ2-2	12	CASRANPGELFF
.	.	TRBV6-5	TRBJ1-3	14	CASRETTTLGTIYF
TRBD1	.	TRBV28	TRBJ2-2	14	CASSLRQGSGELFF
.	.	TRBV29-1	TRBJ2-7	13	CSVVRPTSYEQYF
TRBD1	once	TRBV7-6	TRBJ2-6	14	CASSPQGKPNVLTF
TRBD2	.	TRBV16	TRBJ2-5	16	CASSPGTSGGTETQYF
TRBD1	.	TRBV27	TRBJ1-2	15	CATGAGVGQIYGYTF
.	.	TRBV5-1	TRBJ1-3	15	CASSPSAGVGNTIYF
TRBD1	.	TRBV5-1	TRBJ2-7	14	CASSSDTGGYEQYF
TRBD2	.	TRBV7-9	TRBJ2-1	16	CASIDSGGRSYNEQFF
.	.	TRBV7-2	TRBJ1-1	13	CASSPLMNTEAFF
TRBD1	.	TRBV28	TRBJ1-2	15	CASRAGMGTGLGYTF
.	.	TRBV10-3	TRBJ1-6	17	CAISEIPSGVGNSPLHF
TRBD2	once	TRBV30	TRBJ2-7	14	CAWSYPSGDYEQYF
TRBD2	.	TRBV7-6	TRBJ2-3	15	CASSFDGGGADTQYF
.	.	TRBV28	TRBJ1-2	12	CASSSGIYGYTF
.	.	TRBV3-1/TRBV3-2	TRBJ1-5	14	CASSQKLSNQPQHF
.	few	TRBV28	TRBJ1-3	15	CASSSNPDSGNTIYF
.	.	TRBV28	TRBJ1-4	15	CASKRWGPTNEKLFF
TRBD2	.	TRBV18	TRBJ2-1	16	CASSFGLAGAGNEQFF
TRBD2	.	TRBV3-1/TRBV3-2	TRBJ2-7	15	CASTPGHSGSYEQYF
TRBD2	.	TRBV4-2	TRBJ2-1	15	CASSPGGSSYNEQFF
.	.	TRBV3-1/TRBV3-2	TRBJ2-3	14	CASSQSVSTDTQYF